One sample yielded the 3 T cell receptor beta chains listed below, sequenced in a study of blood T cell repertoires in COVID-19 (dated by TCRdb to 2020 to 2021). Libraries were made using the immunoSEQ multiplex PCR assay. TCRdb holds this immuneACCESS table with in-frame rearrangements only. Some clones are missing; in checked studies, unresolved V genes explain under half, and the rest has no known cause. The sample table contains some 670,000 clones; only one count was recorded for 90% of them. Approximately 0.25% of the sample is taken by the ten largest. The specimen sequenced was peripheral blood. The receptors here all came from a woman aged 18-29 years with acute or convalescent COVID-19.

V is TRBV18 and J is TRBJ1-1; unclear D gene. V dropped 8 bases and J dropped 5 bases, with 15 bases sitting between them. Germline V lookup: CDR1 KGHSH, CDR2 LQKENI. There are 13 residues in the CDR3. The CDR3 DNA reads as TGTGCCAGCCAGGACTTGACGCGGACTGAAGCTTTCTTT. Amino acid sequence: CASQDLTRTEAFF.

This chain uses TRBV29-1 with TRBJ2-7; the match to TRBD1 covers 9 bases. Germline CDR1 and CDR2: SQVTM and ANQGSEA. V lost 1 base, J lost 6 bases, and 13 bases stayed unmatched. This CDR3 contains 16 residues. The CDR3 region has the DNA TGCAGCGTTGAAGCGACATTAGGACAGGGGAGCGGCGAGCAGTACTTC. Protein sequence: CSVEATLGQGSGEQYF.

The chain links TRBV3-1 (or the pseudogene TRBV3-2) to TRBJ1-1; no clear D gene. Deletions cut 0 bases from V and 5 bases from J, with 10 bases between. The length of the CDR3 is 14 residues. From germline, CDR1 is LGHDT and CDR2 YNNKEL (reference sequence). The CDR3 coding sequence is TGTGCCAGCAGCCAAGAAATGGGGAGGACTGAAGCTTTCTTT. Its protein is CASSQEMGRTEAFF.